This T cell receptor beta chain emerged from a study of prognosis after radiotherapy for stage I lung cancer (dated by TCRdb to the early 2020s). In terms of the full investigation: Between April 2018 and January 2019, nineteen patients with stage I NSCLC were enrolled in Nanjing, China. Four to six patients had oligometastatic NSCLC after surgical resection of the primary tumor, and 13 to 15 had newly diagnosed primary stage I lung tumors. Every patient was deemed medically inoperable, over 10 because of comorbidities and more than five because they refused surgery. The cohort comprised 10 to 15 men and 6 women with a median age of almost 75 years, ranging from roughly 53 to 95 years. On tumor histology, fewer than 15 patients had adenocarcinoma and several had squamous cell carcinoma. Using image-guided IMRT or VMAT, SBRT was delivered in 3 to 5 fractions at a biologically effective dose of at least 100 Gy. Concurrent therapy was not administered to any patient alongside SBRT. After SBRT, distant metastases developed in about 20% of the 19 patients at a median of approximately 7 months, while the remaining 15 patients had no significant progression. This study profiled peripheral blood TCR beta repertoires from stage I NSCLC patients before and after stereotactic body radiotherapy and linked the repertoires to distant failure. The study sequenced approximately 40 blood samples from 19 patients, one before and one after SBRT per patient.

All patients had node-negative disease on CT and PET/CT, and none had a history of other malignancies or prior chemotherapy or radiotherapy. At each of the two time points, 6 to 7.5 milliliters of peripheral venous blood were collected into EDTA tubes. PBMCs were isolated by Ficoll-Paque Plus density-gradient centrifugation. Right after collection, samples were placed at -80 degrees C and kept there until analysis. Of note for this clonotype: The antigen it binds to is not known. No qualities accompany the bases; no much larger clone lies one base away.

What the research found in general, with its limitations: Post-SBRT Shannon entropy and its change from baseline were lower in patients who developed distant metastases; baseline Shannon entropy was not associated with metastases. Differences in TRBV and TRBJ usage frequencies by metastasis status were reportedly observed in two V genes at baseline and in nine V and two J genes after SBRT. After SBRT, the number of unique TCR clones decreased (median approximately 10,000 before versus 6,861 after; Wilcoxon paired P=0.011). The study was limited by its small cohort and short follow-up, and the findings require independent validation. All reported P values were unadjusted for multiple comparisons. No determination of tumor specificity was made for expanded TCR clones.

Ends trimmed: V by 5 bases, J by 3 bases; bases unmatched to a gene: 7. The CDR3 measures 16 amino acids from cysteine to phenylalanine. Left in the record is the CDR3 DNA by itself, 48 bases read in frame from the first base. In the germline V gene, CDR1 corresponds to MNHEY and CDR2 to SVGEGT. Two rounds of multiplex PCR on genomic DNA were used to amplify the TCR beta CDR3 region. The first PCR round used primers specific to each TRBV and TRBJ gene, and the primer sequences were filed in Chinese patent CN105087789A. Universal primers were used in the second round of PCR. The Roche High Pure PCR Template Preparation Kit was used to extract genomic DNA from the frozen PBMCs. The libraries underwent paired-end sequencing with 151 bp reads on an Illumina HiSeq 3000. The paper's processing steps were these. CutAdapt was used to discard raw reads that did not contain the multiplex PCR primer sequences. High-quality paired reads were merged into contigs with PEAR. By aligning each contig to reference sequences, MiXCR assigned the TRB V, D and J gene segments to that contig. CDR3 sequences were clustered by base quality and sequence similarity to remove sequencing errors. Shannon entropy, normalized by the natural log of the productive TCR sequence number, served as the measure of diversity. To get clonality, Shannon entropy was divided by the natural log of the number of unique clonotypes, and that result was subtracted from one. Progression-free survival cut-offs for repertoire metrics were chosen using the Youden index of ROC curves, with analyses run in R 3.5.3. TCRdb reprocessed the public reads (quality trimming at Q25 with fastp, clone calling with MiXCR) and kept in-frame beta chains. For every CDR3 protein sequence, its rows merge into one entry that carries the most common genes and DNA. The V and J calls here are based on TCRdb, not the publication. This sample comprises more than 30,000 distinct CDR3 sequences, around 43% of them detected only once. In total, the top ten clones hold approximately 15% of the sample.

The rearranged chain carries TRBV6-2 or TRBV6-3 and TRBJ2-1, and 10 junctional nucleotides match TRBD2. The sequencing used PBMCs, collected before or after stereotactic body radiation therapy (not recorded which). This TCR came from a donor of 50 years or more with non-small cell lung cancer. The CDR3 in this case is CASSASTSGYYNEQFF. The DNA is as follows: TGTGCCAGCAGTGCCTCGACTAGCGGGTACTACAATGAGCAGTTCTTC.